The clone carrying this T cell receptor beta chain was found many times. Antigen specificity is unknown. This entry belongs to a study of T-cell reconstitution after alpha-beta-depleted transplantation in children. Per germline, CDR1 LGHDT and CDR2 YNNKEL (reference sequence). This CDR3 comprises 15 residues. The V end was cut by 0 bases, the J end by 6 bases, with 14 bases between. Unique molecular identifiers were incorporated into the prepared TCRbeta library. TCRdb re-called the PCR reads with MiXCR, one entry per CDR3 protein. The sample has 250,000 or so distinct CDR3 sequences, 7.5% to 9.5% seen once. Findings of the study overall: Approximately two months post-transplant, alpha-beta T cells reportedly originated from several hundred expanded graft clones.

This receptor was taken from a male patient between 5 and 17 years old who had a stem cell transplant for acute lymphoblastic leukemia, so the T cells may come from the graft donor. The chain uses TRBV3-1 and TRBJ2-5; D remains ambiguous. This material consisted of PBMCs, mostly from graft donor cells, taken 180 days after TCRalphabeta/CD19-depleted stem cell transplant. Here the CDR3 DNA reads TGTGCCAGCAGCCAAGATGGGCGAGGTTCCAAGACCCAGTACTTC. Translating gives CASSQDGRGSKTQYF.